The subject of this entry is one T cell receptor (beta chain). The source of the sample is a study of blood T cell repertoires in COVID-19. Sequenced by immunoSEQ multiplex PCR; TCRdb stores in-frame clones only, minus some. The table lists some 240,000 clones, 80% to 95% of them singletons. The germline V gene has CDR1 SGHDN and CDR2 FVKESK. The CDR3 contains 13 residues. Trimming stripped 5 bases from V and 0 bases from J, with 7 bases between. This sequence was found in a man aged 60 to 75 with COVID-19, enrolled during active disease. The sequencing input was peripheral blood. This rearrangement joins TRBV14 to TRBJ1-1, with D perhaps TRBD1 (6 bases). CDR3 nucleotides: TGTGCCAGCAGCTGGGGGCTGAACACTGAAGCTTTCTTT. It is translated as CASSWGLNTEAFF. The full variable domain, rest sourced from reference TRBV14 and TRBJ1-1, is EAGVTQFPSHSVIEKGQTVTLRCDPISGHDNLYWYRRVMGKEIKFLLHFVKESKQDESGMPNNRFLAERTGGTYSTLKVQPAELEDSGVYFCASSWGLNTEAFFGQGTRLTVV.